One T cell receptor beta chain is described in this entry. The entry originates in a study of blood T cell repertoires in COVID-19. In the study overall: Italy, Spain and the United States were the sources of the convalescent and acute COVID-19 samples. From T cells, B-cell-depleted T cells, or PBMCs came the material, which was cDNA or gDNA.

Germline V gene lookup returns CDR1 SGHVS and CDR2 FNYEAQ. The CDR3 runs 14 residues. Trimming took 5 bases from V and 2 from J, leaving 10 bases between them. The data were produced by immunoSEQ multiplex PCR, yet TCRdb's version contains in-frame clones alone and is incomplete. The data contain just over 95,000 clones, 90% of them singletons. The sequencing sample was made of peripheral blood. The chain couples TRBV7-6 to TRBJ1-5; D is perhaps TRBD1 (5 bases). This receptor was identified in a man aged 55-75 years with acute or convalescent COVID-19. The CDR3 protein is CASSQGGGNQPQHF. As DNA, the CDR3 is TGTGCCAGCAGCCAGGGTGGGGGCAATCAGCCCCAGCATTTT.